These 10 T cell receptor beta chains share one sample of origin, sequenced in a study of CD8 T cells in ankylosing spondylitis. TCRdb reprocessed the 5' RACE reads with MiXCR, giving one entry per CDR3 protein. Of a few hundred thousand distinct CDR3 sequences detected, about 10% appear once; the ten largest clones hold 21%. The sequenced material came from blood, either unsorted or a sorted T cell fraction (not recorded which). Every receptor here comes from a male donor with ankylosing spondylitis or in good health (not recorded which).

This clonotype appeared many times. V and J are TRBV20-1 and TRBJ2-1; maybe TRBD2 (5 bases). Germline V lookup: CDR1 DFQATT, CDR2 SNEGSKA (reference sequence). The ends were cut back, 1 base at V and 3 bases at J, with 10 bases in the middle. The CDR3 has 14 amino acids. CDR3: CSARGGLLYNEQFF. As DNA, the CDR3 is TGCAGTGCTAGAGGAGGGCTCCTCTACAATGAGCAGTTCTTC.

In its sample, this clonotype was seen many times. The V gene is TRBV12-3 or TRBV12-4, the J gene TRBJ2-4; D is undetermined. V shed 8 bases and J shed 0 bases, with 8 bases lying between them. The CDR3 length is 13 residues. In DNA, the CDR3 is TGTGCCAGCTGGCATCTAGCCAAAAACATTCAGTACTTC. It is translated as CASWHLAKNIQYF.

The sample holds many counts of this clonotype. The chain employs TRBV24-1 and TRBJ2-4; TRBD1 agrees at 8 bases. The CDR3 spans 15 residues. Trimming at V came to 2 bases and at J to 3 bases, leaving 2 bases not matched to a gene. Germline V gene lookup returns CDR1 KGHDR and CDR2 SFDVKD. Here the CDR3 DNA reads TGTGCCACCAGTGATTCCGACAGGGGCAAAAACATTCAGTACTTC. Encoded protein: CATSDSDRGKNIQYF.

The chain links TRBV30 to TRBJ1-5, with D unclear. Deletions cut 5 bases from V and 2 bases from J, with 10 bases between. Looked up from germline, CDR1 is GTSNPN and CDR2 is SVGIG (reference sequence). This CDR3 spans 13 amino acids. The CDR3 nucleotides read TGTGCCTGGCTGGGGTGGGGCAATCAGCCCCAGCATTTT. Amino acid sequence: CAWLGWGNQPQHF.

Ten or more counts support this clonotype. The chain recombines TRBV5-4 with TRBJ2-7; D remains unclear. The CDR3 is made up of 17 amino acids. The germline V and J ends were trimmed by 0 bases and 1 base, with 17 bases remaining between them. CDR1 is SGHNT and CDR2 is YYREEE in the germline V gene (reference sequence). The CDR3 DNA follows: TGTGCCAGCAGCTTGGCCAGTATGGTTCCCGTTTCCTACGAGCAGTACTTC. Residues: CASSLASMVPVSYEQYF. The variable domain in full, with the rest retrieved from reference TRBV5-4 and TRBJ2-7, is ETGVTQSPTHLIKTRGQQVTLRCSSQSGHNTVSWYQQALGQGPQFIFQYYREEENGRGNFPPRFSGLQFPNYSSELNVNALELDDSALYLCASSLASMVPVSYEQYFGPGTRLTVT.

This clonotype is labeled medium-sized. The chain carries TRBV12-3 or TRBV12-4 and TRBJ2-7; D is possibly TRBD1 or TRBD2 (6 bases each). Trimming took off 8 bases at V and 2 bases at J, with 10 bases between the two ends. The CDR3 runs 12 residues. The CDR3 loop reads CASGGGPYEQYF. The DNA for the CDR3 is TGTGCCAGCGGAGGGGGACCCTACGAGCAGTACTTC.

The CDR3 nucleotides read TGTGCCAGTAGTACGTCGCCAGAGGGTGAGCAGTTCTTC. It specifies CASSTSPEGEQFF. The chain is built from TRBV19 and TRBJ2-1; the D gene is possibly TRBD2 (5 bases). CDR3 length equals 13 residues. Trimming pared 4 bases from V and 9 bases from J, leaving 13 bases between. Looked up from germline, CDR1 is LNHDA and CDR2 is SQIVND (reference sequence).

The chain combines TRBV29-1 with TRBJ2-3; TRBD2 matches at 10 bases. CDR1 and CDR2 from the germline V gene are SQVTM and ANQGSEA. The CDR3 covers 15 residues. V lost 6 bases and J lost 5; bases outside the gene matches: 11. CDR3 in DNA: TGCAGCGTCGAAACAGCGGGGGGGCCGGGAGATACGCAGTATTTT. Residues: CSVETAGGPGDTQYF.

This clonotype was found many times. The chain joins TRBV20-1 to TRBJ1-4, with 7 bases that match TRBD1. The germline V gene encodes CDR1 DFQATT and CDR2 SNEGSKA (reference sequence). This CDR3 has 15 residues. V lost 7 bases, J lost 6 bases, and 14 bases stayed unmatched. The CDR3 coding sequence is TGCAGTGTCAACGCTAACAGGGGACAGTATGAAAAACTGTTTTTT. Its translation is CSVNANRGQYEKLFF.

This clonotype was seen a handful of times. CDR3: CASSAGQGVDEQYF. The CDR3 DNA sequence: TGTGCCAGCAGCGCGGGACAGGGCGTAGACGAGCAGTACTTC. The chain has TRBV9 and TRBJ2-7, with 9 bases fitting TRBD1. The CDR3 runs to 14 residues. Trimming cost V 3 bases and J 5 bases; bases outside gene matches: 6. CDR1 and CDR2 (germline): SGDLS, YYNGEE.